A single sample gave rise to the 16 T cell receptor beta chains below, sequenced in a study of T cells in Graves' hyperthyroidism and ophthalmopathy. Regions amplified from RNA transcripts were the TCR beta CDR3 regions. Carried out on the TCR CDR3, a first-round RT-PCR used the HTBI primer set. TCRdb ran MiXCR on the multiplex PCR reads and lists one entry per CDR3 protein. In the table there are fewer than 750,000 distinct CDR3 sequences, 40% to 55% of which are singletons. Specimen: peripheral blood or thyroid tissue (not recorded which). All receptors come from a woman younger than 30 with Graves' hyperthyroidism.

This clonotype appeared many times. The genes are TRBV12-3 or TRBV12-4 and TRBJ1-3; D ambiguous. The V end was cut by 10 bases, the J end by 4 bases, with 14 bases between. The CDR3 sequence is 13 residues long. DNA for the CDR3: TGTGCCACCACCCTAGGGCTCGGAAACACCATATATTTT. Protein product: CATTLGLGNTIYF.

The sample holds many counts of this clonotype. The CDR3 region is CATSDPPGREADTQYF. CDR3 coding DNA: TGTGCCACCAGTGATCCGCCAGGCAGGGAGGCCGATACGCAGTATTTT. J is TRBJ2-3 and V is TRBV24-1, with D possibly TRBD2 on 6 matching bases. Per the germline V gene, CDR1 is KGHDR and CDR2 is SFDVKD. Trimming pared 3 bases from V and 6 bases from J, leaving 18 bases between. The CDR3 has 16 amino acids.

The chain couples TRBV20-1 to TRBJ1-2, with D hard to call. Trimming shortened V by 5 bases and J by 3 bases, and 16 bases separated the two germline ends. The CDR3 runs 14 residues. CDR1 and CDR2 from the germline V gene are DFQATT and SNEGSKA (reference sequence). For the CDR3, the DNA is TGCAGTGCTGCCCCAGGCCGGGAAGACTATGGCTACACCTTC. Translated: CSAAPGREDYGYTF.

This clonotype was found many times. J is TRBJ1-1 and V is TRBV5-1, with D unclear. There are 14 residues in the CDR3. CDR1 is SGHRS, CDR2 YFSETQ, per germline. Trimming shortened V by 2 bases and J by 1 base, and 9 bases separated the two germline ends. CDR3 sequence reads: CASSFDPANTEAFF. As DNA, the CDR3 is TGCGCCAGCAGCTTTGACCCGGCGAACACTGAAGCTTTCTTT.

A note on this clonotype: This may be a read error: a much more frequent sequence differs by one nucleotide. The chain couples TRBV6-6 to TRBJ1-2; D ambiguous. The germline V gene has CDR1 MNHNY and CDR2 SVGAGI (reference sequence). This CDR3 has 11 residues. The CDR3 loop is CAGSRRVGYTF. In nucleotides, the CDR3 is TGTGCCGGCAGTAGACGGGTTGGCTACACCTTC.

This clonotype was detected ten times or more. J is TRBJ2-2 and V is TRBV5-1; D unresolved. The CDR3 contains 16 residues. CDR1 and CDR2 from the germline V gene are SGHRS and YFSETQ. Trimming took 0 bases from V and 5 from J, leaving 14 bases between them. The CDR3 loop reads CASSLEASPWTGELFF. Here the CDR3 DNA reads TGCGCCAGCAGCTTGGAGGCCAGTCCATGGACCGGGGAGCTGTTTTTT. The full variable domain, its missing parts supplied by reference TRBV5-1 and TRBJ2-2, is KAGVTQTPRYLIKTRGQQVTLSCSPISGHRSVSWYQQTPGQGLQFLFEYFSETQRNKGNFPGRFSGRQFSNSRSEMNVSTLELGDSALYLCASSLEASPWTGELFFGEGSRLTVL.

The chain combines TRBV2 with TRBJ2-7; tentatively, D is TRBD1 (6 bases). Germline V CDR1 and CDR2: SNHLY, FYNNEI. With 8 bases removed from V and 0 bases from J, the gap between germline ends came to 14 bases. The CDR3 is 14 residues long. In DNA, the CDR3 is TGTGCCAGCGTTTCGGACAGAAACTCCTACGAGCAGTACTTC. Translated, it gives CASVSDRNSYEQYF.

This clonotype was detected only a few times. The chain is built from TRBV7-3 and TRBJ1-3; unclear D gene. Germline CDR1 reads SGHTA; CDR2 reads FQGTGA. The CDR3 has 13 amino acids. V dropped 6 bases and J dropped 0 bases, with 6 bases sitting between them. CDR3 protein: CASRVVSGNTIYF. CDR3 DNA sequence: TGTGCCAGCAGAGTCGTCTCTGGAAACACCATATATTTT.

Concerning this clonotype itself: With a much larger clone just one base away, this may be a read error. This likely comes from a read error, as the CDR3 has no conserved phenylalanine or tryptophan at its end. The V and J genes are TRBV11-3 and TRBJ2-7; D perhaps matches TRBD1 (6 bases). V dropped 5 bases and J dropped 9 bases, with 17 bases sitting between them. The length of the CDR3 is 13 residues. In germline, CDR1 is SGHNT, CDR2 YENEEA. CDR3 loop: CASSQGGRRPQYL. In DNA, the CDR3 is TGTGCCAGCAGCCAAGGGGGTCGACGGCCGCAGTACCTC.

The chain is built from TRBV7-8 and TRBJ2-2; 14 positions agree with TRBD2. Germline-derived CDR1 and CDR2 are SGHVS and FQNEAQ. This CDR3 region has 15 residues. V gave up 5 bases and J gave up 7 bases; unmatched junction bases: 3. CDR3 loop: CASSSGTSGSGELFF. The CDR3 coding sequence is TGTGCCAGCAGCAGCGGGACTAGCGGGAGCGGGGAGCTGTTTTTT.

This clonotype came up many times. This chain links TRBV6-5 with TRBJ2-2, with 12 positions matching TRBD2. J was trimmed by 13 bases and V by 2 bases; bases with no gene match: 8. Germline CDR1 MNHEY, CDR2 SVGAGI. The CDR3 contains 15 residues. This CDR3 is CASSYRTSGNGGLFF. DNA of the CDR3: TGTGCCAGCAGTTACCGGACTAGCGGGAACGGTGGGCTGTTTTTT.

The V and J genes are TRBV6-2 or TRBV6-3 and TRBJ1-6, with D tentatively TRBD1 (6 bases). CDR1 is MNHEY, CDR2 SVGEGT, per germline. V lost 6 bases and J lost 0, with 18 bases in between. The CDR3 loop spans 18 amino acids. The CDR3 coding sequence is TGTGCCAGCAGATGGACAGCGTCCCCGAGCTCCTATAATTCACCCCTCCACTTT. Its translation is CASRWTASPSSYNSPLHF.

J is TRBJ1-1 and V is TRBV25-1, with D uncertain. The CDR3 length is 13 residues. Germline CDR1 MGHDK, CDR2 SYGVNS. CDR3 amino acids: CARDPSGNTEAFF. The CDR3 DNA sequence: TGTGCTAGAGATCCCTCGGGGAACACTGAAGCTTTCTTT.

This clonotype was picked up many times. The chain couples TRBV10-3 to TRBJ1-1; maybe TRBD1 (5 bases). CDR1 and CDR2 from the germline V gene are ENHRY and SYGVKD. CDR3 length equals 15 residues. Trimming left V 3 bases short and J 7 bases short, with 18 bases between. The CDR3 reads CAISDPVEGPHEAFF. The DNA for the CDR3 is TGTGCCATCAGTGATCCAGTGGAGGGGCCTCATGAAGCTTTCTTT.

CDR3: CASSQTDRGANTEAFF. The CDR3 bases are TGCGCCAGCAGCCAGACGGACAGGGGGGCCAACACTGAAGCTTTCTTT. The chain carries TRBV4-1 and TRBJ1-1; 10 nucleotides line up with TRBD1. With 3 bases clipped from V and 2 bases from J, the junction kept 6 bases outside the gene matches. The CDR3 is 16 residues long. Looked up from germline, CDR1 is MGHRA and CDR2 is YSYEKL.

Points on this clonotype: A much larger clonotype is one base distant, so this may be a read error. The chain uses TRBV9 and TRBJ2-5; D is undetermined. The CDR3 spans 16 residues. Germline CDR1 and CDR2: SGDLS and YYNGEE. DNA for the CDR3: TGTGCCAGCAGCCAAGTCCCGGCAGTCCCTCAAGAGATCCAGTACTTC. Translating gives CASSQVPAVPQEIQYF.